The 10 T cell receptor beta chains presented below share a single source sample, sequenced in a study of blood T cell repertoires in COVID-19. TCRdb keeps only in-frame clones here, not all; method: immunoSEQ multiplex PCR. Counted here are 200,000 to 250,000 clones, about 90% occurring once; the ten biggest clones make up under 2.5%. Sequencing was done on a sample of peripheral blood. The source of these receptors is a man aged 40-49 years with active or convalescent COVID-19.

The J gene is TRBJ2-2, the V gene TRBV19, with 7 nucleotides matching TRBD2. J lost 6 bases, V lost 5 bases, and 3 bases had no gene match. CDR1 is LNHDA and CDR2 is SQIVND in the germline V gene (reference sequence). CDR3 length: 13 amino acids. This CDR3 reads CASSATSAGELFF. The DNA of the CDR3 is TGTGCCAGTAGTGCAACTAGCGCCGGGGAGCTGTTTTTT.

The rearrangement joins TRBV3-1 (or the pseudogene TRBV3-2) to TRBJ1-2, with D perhaps matching TRBD1 (5 bases). V shed 6 bases and J shed 4 bases, with 12 bases lying between them. The CDR3 runs to 13 residues. Germline V lookup: CDR1 LGHDT, CDR2 YNNKEL (reference sequence). This chain's CDR3 is CASSPQGTYGYTF. In nucleotides, the CDR3 is TGTGCCAGCAGTCCTCAGGGAACCTATGGCTACACCTTC.

The gene calls are TRBV7-8 and TRBJ2-3; D unclear. The CDR3 covers 18 residues. Trimming removed 0 bases from V and 1 base from J, with 17 bases in between. CDR1 is SGHVS, CDR2 FQNEAQ, per germline. This chain's CDR3 is CASSLALSSVVGTDTQYF. CDR3 nucleotide sequence: TGTGCCAGCAGCTTAGCACTGAGCAGCGTGGTGGGCACAGATACGCAGTATTTT.

The chain joins TRBV7-6 to TRBJ2-2; 10 bases map to TRBD1. Germline loops: CDR1 SGHVS, CDR2 FNYEAQ. This CDR3 contains 16 residues. With V trimmed by 5 bases and J by 5 bases, 8 bases remained unmatched. The CDR3 DNA follows: TGTGCCAGCAGCCCCCGGACAGGGGGTATTACCGGGGAGCTGTTTTTT. It codes for CASSPRTGGITGELFF.

This clone was observed a few times. V is TRBV28 and J is TRBJ2-7; 7 positions match TRBD2. Germline loops: CDR1 MDHEN, CDR2 SYDVKM. The CDR3 spans 15 residues. J gave up 2 bases and V 3 bases, and 7 bases lay outside the gene matches. CDR3 bases: TGTGCCAGCAGTTTGTTTGCGGGAGCTACCTACGAGCAGTACTTC. It specifies CASSLFAGATYEQYF.

The chain joins TRBV5-5 to TRBJ1-2; D remains unclear. Germline CDR1 and CDR2: SGHKS and YYEKEE (reference sequence). Trimming took 4 bases from V and 5 from J, leaving 12 bases between them. CDR3 length: 13 residues. The CDR3 DNA reads TGTGCCAGCAGCCGGGAATATGGTTATGGCTACACCTTC. Translated, it gives CASSREYGYGYTF.

In its sample, this clone was seen once. A junction end diverges from the germline sequence, so it may reflect a read error. This chain uses TRBV4-1 with TRBJ1-5, with 8 bases fitting TRBD1. This CDR3 is built from 15 residues. Per germline, CDR1 MGHRA and CDR2 YSYEKL. This CDR3 is CASSQSPGGKQPQHF. The CDR3 nucleotides read TGCGCCAGCAGCCAGTCCCCAGGGGGCAAACAGCCCCAGCATTTT.

The table lists this clone with a few counts. This chain connects TRBV19 to TRBJ2-2, with D perhaps matching TRBD2 (7 bases). The V end was cut by 6 bases, the J end by 5 bases, with 13 bases between. The CDR3 loop spans 14 amino acids. Germline V gives CDR1 LNHDA, CDR2 SQIVND (reference sequence). This CDR3 is CASRVRGGTGELFF. CDR3 coding DNA: TGTGCCAGTAGGGTCAGGGGAGGGACCGGGGAGCTGTTTTTT.

The chain couples TRBV28 to TRBJ2-2; 11 positions match TRBD2. The CDR3 sequence is 17 residues long. The V and J ends lost 6 bases and 1 base, in that order; junction bases with no gene match: 7. The germline CDR1 and CDR2 sequences are MDHEN and SYDVKM. The CDR3 coding sequence is TGTGCCAGCAGCGATCGTAGCGGGAGGGAGAACACCGGGGAGCTGTTTTTT. It is translated as CASSDRSGRENTGELFF.

The CDR3 loop is CASSYDLAGNTIYF. For the CDR3, the DNA is TGTGCCAGCAGTTACGACTTAGCTGGAAACACCATATATTTT. The chain recombines TRBV28 with TRBJ1-3; D is unresolved. The CDR3 consists of 14 residues. CDR1 and CDR2 (germline): MDHEN, SYDVKM. Trimming removed 4 bases from V and 2 bases from J, with 9 bases in between.